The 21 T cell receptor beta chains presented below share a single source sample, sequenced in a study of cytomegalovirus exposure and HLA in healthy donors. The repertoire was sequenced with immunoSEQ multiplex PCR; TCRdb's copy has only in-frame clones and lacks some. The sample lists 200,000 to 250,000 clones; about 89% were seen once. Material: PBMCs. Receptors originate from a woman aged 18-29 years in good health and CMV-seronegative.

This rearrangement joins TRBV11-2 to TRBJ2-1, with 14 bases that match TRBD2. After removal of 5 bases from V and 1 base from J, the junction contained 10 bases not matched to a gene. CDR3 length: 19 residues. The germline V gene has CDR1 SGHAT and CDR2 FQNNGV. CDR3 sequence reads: CASSLPGLAGVGSYNEQFF. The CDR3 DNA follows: TGTGCCAGCAGCCTACCGGGACTAGCGGGAGTTGGGTCCTACAATGAGCAGTTCTTC.

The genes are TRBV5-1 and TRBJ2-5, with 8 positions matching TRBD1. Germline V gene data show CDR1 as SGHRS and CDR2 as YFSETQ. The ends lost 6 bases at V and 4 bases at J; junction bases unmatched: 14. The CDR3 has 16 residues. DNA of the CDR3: TGCGCCAGCATCGCTGTTGGGGTAGGACAGGGAGAGACCCAGTACTTC. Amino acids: CASIAVGVGQGETQYF. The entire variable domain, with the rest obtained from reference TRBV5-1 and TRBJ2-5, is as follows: KAGVTQTPRYLIKTRGQQVTLSCSPISGHRSVSWYQQTPGQGLQFLFEYFSETQRNKGNFPGRFSGRQFSNSRSEMNVSTLELGDSALYLCASIAVGVGQGETQYFGPGTRLLVL.

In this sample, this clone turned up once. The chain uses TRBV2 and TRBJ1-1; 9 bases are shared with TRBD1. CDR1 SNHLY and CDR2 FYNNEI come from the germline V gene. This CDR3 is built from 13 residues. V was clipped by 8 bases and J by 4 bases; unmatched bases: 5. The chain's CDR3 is CASSEQGATEAFF. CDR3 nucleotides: TGTGCCAGCTCTGAACAGGGGGCCACTGAAGCTTTCTTT.

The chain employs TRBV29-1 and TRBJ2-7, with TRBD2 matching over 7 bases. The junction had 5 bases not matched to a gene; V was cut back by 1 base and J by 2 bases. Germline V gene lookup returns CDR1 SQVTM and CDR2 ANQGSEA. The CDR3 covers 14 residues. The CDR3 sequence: CSVEGSSGPYEQYF. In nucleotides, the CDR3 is TGCAGCGTTGAAGGCTCTAGCGGCCCCTACGAGCAGTACTTC.

The CDR3 DNA reads TGTGCCAGCAGGCCAACAGGGGGCGAGCAGTTCTTC. As protein: CASRPTGGEQFF. J is TRBJ2-1 and V is TRBV6-5, with 9 bases identical to TRBD1. V lost 6 bases to trimming and J lost 10 bases; unmatched junction nucleotides: 4. This CDR3 spans 12 amino acids. Germline V gene lookup returns CDR1 MNHEY and CDR2 SVGAGI.

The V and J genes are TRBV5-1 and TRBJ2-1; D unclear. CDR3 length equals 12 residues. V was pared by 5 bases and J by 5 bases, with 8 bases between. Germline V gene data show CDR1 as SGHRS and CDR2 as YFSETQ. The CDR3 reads CASRYSDNEQFF. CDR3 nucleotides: TGCGCCAGCAGATATTCCGACAATGAGCAGTTCTTC.

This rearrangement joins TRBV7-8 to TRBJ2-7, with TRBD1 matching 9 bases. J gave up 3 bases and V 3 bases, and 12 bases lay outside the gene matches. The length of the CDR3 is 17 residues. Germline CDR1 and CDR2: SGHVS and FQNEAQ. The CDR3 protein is CASSLESSGTGLYEQYF. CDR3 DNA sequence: TGTGCCAGCAGCTTGGAAAGCTCCGGGACAGGGCTCTACGAGCAGTACTTC.

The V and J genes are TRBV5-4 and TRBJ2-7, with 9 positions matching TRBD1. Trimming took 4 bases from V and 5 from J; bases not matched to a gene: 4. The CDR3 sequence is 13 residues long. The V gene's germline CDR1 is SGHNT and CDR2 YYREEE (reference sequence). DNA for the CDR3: TGTGCCAGCAGCGGGACAGGGCTCCACGAGCAGTACTTC. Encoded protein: CASSGTGLHEQYF.

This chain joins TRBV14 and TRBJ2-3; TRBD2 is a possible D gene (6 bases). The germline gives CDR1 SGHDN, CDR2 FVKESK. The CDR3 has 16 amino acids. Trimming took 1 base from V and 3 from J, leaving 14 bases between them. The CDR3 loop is CASSQAILAVTDTQYF. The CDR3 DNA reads TGTGCCAGCAGCCAAGCGATCTTAGCGGTGACAGATACGCAGTATTTT. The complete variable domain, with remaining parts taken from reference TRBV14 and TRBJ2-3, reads EAGVTQFPSHSVIEKGQTVTLRCDPISGHDNLYWYRRVMGKEIKFLLHFVKESKQDESGMPNNRFLAERTGGTYSTLKVQPAELEDSGVYFCASSQAILAVTDTQYFGPGTRLTVL.

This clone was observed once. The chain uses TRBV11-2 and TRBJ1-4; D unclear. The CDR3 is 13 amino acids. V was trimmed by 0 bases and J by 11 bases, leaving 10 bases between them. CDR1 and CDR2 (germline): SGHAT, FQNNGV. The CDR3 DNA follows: TGTGCCAGCAGCTTAGATCGAACGGAGAAACTGTTTTTT. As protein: CASSLDRTEKLFF.

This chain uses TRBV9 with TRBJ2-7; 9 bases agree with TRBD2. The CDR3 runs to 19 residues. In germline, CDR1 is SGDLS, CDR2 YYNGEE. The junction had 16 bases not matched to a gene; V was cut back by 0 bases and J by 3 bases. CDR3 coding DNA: TGTGCCAGCAGCGTAGATCAGGGAGGTGGACGTAGCGGGGGCTACGAGCAGTACTTC. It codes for CASSVDQGGGRSGGYEQYF.

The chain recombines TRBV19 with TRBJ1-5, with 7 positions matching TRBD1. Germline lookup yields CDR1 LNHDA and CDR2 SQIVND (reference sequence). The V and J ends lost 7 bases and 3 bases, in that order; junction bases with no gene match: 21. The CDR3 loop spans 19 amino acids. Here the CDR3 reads CASNKLLEGLGQYNQPQHF. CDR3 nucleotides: TGTGCCAGTAATAAGCTATTGGAAGGTTTGGGACAGTACAATCAGCCCCAGCATTTT.

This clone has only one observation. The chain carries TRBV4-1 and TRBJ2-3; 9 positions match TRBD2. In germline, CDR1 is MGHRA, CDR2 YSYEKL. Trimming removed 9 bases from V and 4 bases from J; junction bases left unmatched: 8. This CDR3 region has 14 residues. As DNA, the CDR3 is TGCGCCAGACCTAGCGGGATATCTTCAGATACGCAGTATTTT. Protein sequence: CARPSGISSDTQYF.

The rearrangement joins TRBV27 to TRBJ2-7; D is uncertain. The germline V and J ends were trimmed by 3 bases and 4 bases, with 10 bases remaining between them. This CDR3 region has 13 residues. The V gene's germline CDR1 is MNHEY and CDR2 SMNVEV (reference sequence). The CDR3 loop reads CASSLRGAYEQYF. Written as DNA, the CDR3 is TGTGCCAGCAGTTTGAGAGGTGCGTACGAGCAGTACTTC.

CDR3 sequence: CASSYSGQPTEAFF. The CDR3 DNA is TGTGCCAGCAGTTACAGCGGACAGCCCACTGAAGCTTTCTTT. V usage is TRBV6-6 and J usage is TRBJ1-1; the D gene is possibly TRBD1 (6 bases). In germline, CDR1 is MNHNY, CDR2 SVGAGI (reference sequence). This CDR3 has 14 amino acids. Trimming removed 2 bases at V and 4 bases at J, with 11 bases between.

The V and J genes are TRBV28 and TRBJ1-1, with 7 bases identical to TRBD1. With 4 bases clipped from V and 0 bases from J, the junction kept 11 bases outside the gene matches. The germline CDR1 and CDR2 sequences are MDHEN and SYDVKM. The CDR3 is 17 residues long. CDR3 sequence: CASSSPGQVRMNTEAFF. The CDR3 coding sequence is TGTGCCAGCAGTTCACCTGGACAGGTTAGGATGAACACTGAAGCTTTCTTT.

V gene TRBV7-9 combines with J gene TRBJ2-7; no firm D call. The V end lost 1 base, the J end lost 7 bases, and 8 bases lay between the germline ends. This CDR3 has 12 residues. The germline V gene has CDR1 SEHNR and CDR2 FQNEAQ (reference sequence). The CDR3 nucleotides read TGTGCCAGCAGCTTAGGATCACGGGAGCAGTACTTC. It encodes CASSLGSREQYF. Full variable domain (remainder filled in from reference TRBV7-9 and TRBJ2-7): DTGVSQNPRHKITKRGQNVTFRCDPISEHNRLYWYRQTLGQGPEFLTYFQNEAQLEKSRLLSDRFSAERPKGSFSTLEIQRTEQGDSAMYLCASSLGSREQYFGPGTRLTVT.

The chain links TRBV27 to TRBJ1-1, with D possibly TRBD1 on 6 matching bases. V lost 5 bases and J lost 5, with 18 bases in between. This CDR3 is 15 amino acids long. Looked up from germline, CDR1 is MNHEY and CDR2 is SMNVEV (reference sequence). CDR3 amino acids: CASSHVDSRRTEAFF. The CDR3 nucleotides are TGTGCCAGCAGTCACGTGGACAGCCGCAGAACTGAAGCTTTCTTT.

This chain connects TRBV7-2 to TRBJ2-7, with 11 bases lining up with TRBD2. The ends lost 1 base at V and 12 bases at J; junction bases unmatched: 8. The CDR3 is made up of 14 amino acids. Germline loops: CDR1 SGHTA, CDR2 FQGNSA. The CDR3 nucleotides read TGTGCCAGCAGCTTAGATGGGCTAGCGGGAGGCGCGTACTTC. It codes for CASSLDGLAGGAYF.

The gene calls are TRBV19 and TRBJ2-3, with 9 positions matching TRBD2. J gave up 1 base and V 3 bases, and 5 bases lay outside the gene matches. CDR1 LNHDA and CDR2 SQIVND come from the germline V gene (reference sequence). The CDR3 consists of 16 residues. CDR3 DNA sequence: TGTGCCAGTAGTATTTCGCCTAGCGGGGGCACAGATACGCAGTATTTT. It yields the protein CASSISPSGGTDTQYF.

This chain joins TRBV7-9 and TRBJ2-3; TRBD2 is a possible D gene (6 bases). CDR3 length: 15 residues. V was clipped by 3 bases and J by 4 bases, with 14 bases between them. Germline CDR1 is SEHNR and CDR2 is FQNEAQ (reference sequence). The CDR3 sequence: CASSFTLAGSDTQYF. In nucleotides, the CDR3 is TGTGCCAGCAGCTTTACACTAGCCGGATCAGATACGCAGTATTTT. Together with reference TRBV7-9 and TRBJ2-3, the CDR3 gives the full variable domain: DTGVSQNPRHKITKRGQNVTFRCDPISEHNRLYWYRQTLGQGPEFLTYFQNEAQLEKSRLLSDRFSAERPKGSFSTLEIQRTEQGDSAMYLCASSFTLAGSDTQYFGPGTRLTVL.